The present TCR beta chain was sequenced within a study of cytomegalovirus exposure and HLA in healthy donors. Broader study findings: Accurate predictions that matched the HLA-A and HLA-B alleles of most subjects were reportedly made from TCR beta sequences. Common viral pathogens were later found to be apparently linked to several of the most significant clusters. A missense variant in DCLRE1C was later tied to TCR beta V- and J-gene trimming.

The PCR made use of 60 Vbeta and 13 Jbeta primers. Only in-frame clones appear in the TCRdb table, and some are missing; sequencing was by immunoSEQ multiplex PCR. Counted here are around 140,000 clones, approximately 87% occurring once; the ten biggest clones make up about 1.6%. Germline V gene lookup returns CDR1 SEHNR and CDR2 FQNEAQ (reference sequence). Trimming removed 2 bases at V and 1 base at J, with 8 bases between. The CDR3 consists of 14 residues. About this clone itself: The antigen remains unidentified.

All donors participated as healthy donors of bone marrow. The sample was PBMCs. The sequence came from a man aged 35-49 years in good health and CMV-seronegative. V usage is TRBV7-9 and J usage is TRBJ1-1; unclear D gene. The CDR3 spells CASSLMARNTEAFF. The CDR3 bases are TGTGCCAGCAGCTTAATGGCTAGGAACACTGAAGCTTTCTTT.